The 11 T cell receptor beta chains reported below all come from one sample, sequenced in a study of shared clonotypes between healthy human individuals. Profiling relied on immunoSEQ multiplex PCR, and the TCRdb table lists in-frame clones only, not all of them. The sample holds about 490,000 clones; about 78% are singletons and the top ten take more than 10%. Specimen: PBMCs. Receptors were obtained from a woman in her thirties or forties in good health. Some clones in this sample may be carry-over from other donors' samples.

This chain uses TRBV12-5 with TRBJ2-3, with 7 bases fitting TRBD1. Per the germline V gene, CDR1 is LGHNT and CDR2 is FRNRAP. The CDR3 runs 15 residues. V lost 3 bases, J lost 3 bases, and 6 bases stayed unmatched. The CDR3: CASGLETGRTDTQYF. CDR3 bases: TGTGCTAGTGGTTTAGAGACAGGGCGGACAGATACGCAGTATTTT.

To note about this clone: Mismatch with germline at one junction end may stem from a read error. The V call is TRBV7-7, the J call TRBJ2-5; 7 bases are a match to TRBD2. This CDR3 spans 13 amino acids. From germline, CDR1 is SSHAT and CDR2 FNYEAQ (reference sequence). The CDR3 coding sequence is TGTGCTAGCAGCCGGGAGGTCCAAGAGACCCAGTACTTC. Amino acid sequence: CASSREVQETQYF.

The J gene is TRBJ2-2, the V gene TRBV28, with TRBD2 identical over 10 bases. The CDR3 length is 17 residues. The germline V gene encodes CDR1 MDHEN and CDR2 SYDVKM. V trimming: 2 bases; J trimming: 6 bases; junction bases outside the gene matches: 9. The CDR3 loop reads CASSLIASGSSAGELFF. CDR3 nucleotides: TGTGCCAGCAGTTTAATTGCTAGCGGGAGTTCGGCCGGGGAGCTGTTTTTT. Combining the CDR3 with reference TRBV28 and TRBJ2-2 gives the whole variable domain DVKVTQSSRYLVKRTGEKVFLECVQDMDHENMFWYRQDPGLGLRLIYFSYDVKMKEKGDIPEGYSVSREKKERFSLILESASTNQTSMYLCASSLIASGSSAGELFFGEGSRLTVL.

The chain carries TRBV18 and TRBJ1-1; a possible D gene is TRBD1 (5 bases). This CDR3 region has 15 residues. V shed 6 bases and J shed 4 bases, with 18 bases lying between them. Germline V gene data show CDR1 as KGHSH and CDR2 as LQKENI. CDR3 DNA: TGTGCCAGCTCGCTACTCCCGGGACGGGGCACTGAAGCTTTCTTT. Protein sequence: CASSLLPGRGTEAFF. The whole variable domain, filled in from reference TRBV18 and TRBJ1-1, reads NAGVMQNPRHLVRRRGQEARLRCSPMKGHSHVYWYRQLPEEGLKFMVYLQKENIIDESGMPKERFSAEFPKEGPSILRIQQVVRGDSAAYFCASSLLPGRGTEAFFGQGTRLTVV.

The chain combines TRBV5-4 with TRBJ2-1; perhaps TRBD2 as D (7 bases). V gave up 3 bases and J gave up 0 bases, with 13 bases separating them. Germline V gene data show CDR1 as SGHNT and CDR2 as YYREEE (reference sequence). This CDR3 has 16 residues. The CDR3 loop is CASSSGGGNSYNEQFF. For the CDR3, the DNA is TGTGCCAGCAGCTCGGGGGGCGGGAACTCCTACAATGAGCAGTTCTTC.

The chain's CDR3 is CASRRQTNYGYTF. CDR3 coding DNA: TGTGCCAGCAGACGACAGACTAACTATGGCTACACCTTC. The chain has TRBV5-6 and TRBJ1-2, with D possibly matching TRBD1 (5 bases). The CDR3 is 13 residues long. CDR1 and CDR2 (germline): SGHDT, YYEEEE. Trimming took off 5 bases at V and 0 bases at J, with 8 bases between the two ends.

This clone was detected only once. The J gene is TRBJ2-7, the V gene TRBV28, with 12 bases aligning to TRBD2. Germline assignment: CDR1 MDHEN and CDR2 SYDVKM. This CDR3 region has 14 residues. The trim removed 3 bases at V and 5 bases at J, leaving 2 bases unmatched. CDR3 sequence reads: CASSLTSGSNEQYF. The CDR3 DNA sequence: TGTGCCAGCAGTTTGACTAGCGGGAGCAACGAGCAGTACTTC. The full variable domain, rest sourced from reference TRBV28 and TRBJ2-7, is DVKVTQSSRYLVKRTGEKVFLECVQDMDHENMFWYRQDPGLGLRLIYFSYDVKMKEKGDIPEGYSVSREKKERFSLILESASTNQTSMYLCASSLTSGSNEQYFGPGTRLTVT.

The chain employs TRBV21-1 and TRBJ2-5; no DNA check was done on the table's D call, TRBD2. TRBV21-1 is a documented pseudogene. This CDR3 is 17 amino acids long. The CDR3 sequence is CASKTGLAGGSLETQYF. The CDR3 region has the DNA TGTGCCAGCAAGACGGGACTAGCGGGAGGGTCTTTAGAGACCCAGTACTTC.

Comments on this clone: The junction departs from germline at one end; a sequencing error may be responsible. The V call is TRBV2, the J call TRBJ1-2; 9 bases match TRBD1. The CDR3 sequence is 15 residues long. The V gene's germline CDR1 is SNHLY and CDR2 FYNNEI. The CDR3 here is CASNRRTGDNYDYTF. DNA of the CDR3: TGTGCCAGCAACCGCCGGACAGGGGATAACTATGACTACACCTTC.

This clone was found a few times. V and J are TRBV9 and TRBJ2-5, with 7 bases fitting TRBD2. The CDR3 runs 15 residues. Germline loops: CDR1 SGDLS, CDR2 YYNGEE. J lost 0 bases, V lost 0 bases, and 2 bases had no gene match. CDR3 loop: CASSVAGGNQETQYF. The CDR3 bases are TGTGCCAGCAGCGTAGCGGGAGGAAACCAAGAGACCCAGTACTTC. Using reference TRBV9 and TRBJ2-5 for the parts outside the CDR3, the full variable domain is DSGVTQTPKHLITATGQRVTLRCSPRSGDLSVYWYQQSLDQGLQFLIQYYNGEERAKGNILERFSAQQFPDLHSELNLSSLELGDSALYFCASSVAGGNQETQYFGPGTRLLVL.

This clone was observed a single time. CDR3 in DNA: TGTGCCAGCAGGCCAGGGGGTTACACCGGGGAGCTGTTTTTT. Protein: CASRPGGYTGELFF. V usage is TRBV9 and J usage is TRBJ2-2; 7 bases agree with TRBD1. This CDR3 region has 14 residues. Germline CDR1 is SGDLS and CDR2 is YYNGEE. Trimming took 5 bases from V and 3 from J; bases not matched to a gene: 4.